This entry lists 8 T cell receptor beta chains sequenced from one sample in a study of sequential checkpoint blockade in melanoma. Clones were read by immunoSEQ multiplex PCR, and TCRdb kept only the in-frame ones, dropping some. The table includes 35,000 to 40,000 clones, roughly 89% detected once. Treatment indicated: randomized to nivolumab then ipilimumab (arm A) or the reverse (arm B). The source was CD8+ T cells sorted from blood (inferred from file names), collected from a patient given nivolumab and ipilimumab in sequence. The origin of the receptors is a human donor with melanoma.

The J gene is TRBJ2-3, the V gene TRBV27; TRBD1 agrees at 10 bases. Germline-derived CDR1 and CDR2 are MNHEY and SMNVEV (reference sequence). The CDR3 loop spans 14 amino acids. Unmatched junction bases numbered 4, after V lost 6 bases and J lost 4 bases. DNA of the CDR3: TGTGCCAGCAGGATCGGACAGGGGGCAGATACGCAGTATTTT. Its translation: CASRIGQGADTQYF.

A word on this clone: An end of the junction does not agree with germline; a read error may underlie this. The V call is TRBV4-1, the J call TRBJ2-7; 10 bases line up with TRBD1. CDR1 is MGHRA, CDR2 YSYEKL, per germline. This CDR3 region has 18 residues. CDR3 nucleotide sequence: TGCGCCAGCAGCCAAGGGGGGACAGGGGAATCCGGCTCCTGCGAGCAGTACTTC. Translating gives CASSQGGTGESGSCEQYF.

V gene TRBV19 combines with J gene TRBJ2-7; D unresolved. Germline V lookup: CDR1 LNHDA, CDR2 SQIVND (reference sequence). This CDR3 has 14 residues. V lost 0 bases to trimming and J lost 0 bases, with 6 bases between them. CDR3 residues: CASSIDHSSYEQYV. CDR3 DNA: TGTGCCAGTAGTATAGACCATAGCTCCTACGAGCAGTACGTC.

The chain couples TRBV4-1 to TRBJ2-2; no definite D call. The CDR3 extends over 14 amino acids. The V and J ends lost 3 bases and 5 bases respectively, with 10 bases between them. Per germline, CDR1 MGHRA and CDR2 YSYEKL. The CDR3 DNA is TGCGCCAGCAGCCAGGTAGTGAGAACCGGGGAGCTGTTTTTT. The encoded protein is CASSQVVRTGELFF.

The rearrangement links TRBV5-1 to TRBJ2-3, with a weak D call TRBD2 (5 bases). This CDR3 has 15 residues. Germline loops: CDR1 SGHRS, CDR2 YFSETQ. The V end was cut by 1 base, the J end by 3 bases, with 12 bases between. This CDR3 is CASSLRWETTDTQYF. In DNA, the CDR3 is TGCGCCAGCAGCTTGAGGTGGGAGACGACAGATACGCAGTATTTT.

The chain joins TRBV5-1 to TRBJ2-1, with 8 nucleotides matching TRBD2. Looked up from germline, CDR1 is SGHRS and CDR2 is YFSETQ. Trimming cost V 3 bases and J 10 bases; bases outside gene matches: 15. The CDR3 has 16 amino acids. CDR3 coding DNA: TGCGCCAGCAGCTCTGTTCCCGGACTAGCCCGCCCGGAGCAGTTCTTC. Its protein product is CASSSVPGLARPEQFF.

The chain combines TRBV5-6 with TRBJ2-5, with TRBD1 matching 8 bases. The germline CDR1 and CDR2 sequences are SGHDT and YYEEEE. The CDR3 extends over 15 amino acids. Trimming cost V 3 bases and J 4 bases; bases outside gene matches: 8. The CDR3: CASSSAWTGLETQYF. CDR3 nucleotides: TGTGCCAGCAGCTCGGCCTGGACAGGGTTAGAGACCCAGTACTTC. The complete variable domain, with remaining parts taken from reference TRBV5-6 and TRBJ2-5, reads DAGVTQSPTHLIKTRGQQVTLRCSPKSGHDTVSWYQQALGQGPQFIFQYYEEEERQRGNFPDRFSGHQFPNYSSELNVNALLLGDSALYLCASSSAWTGLETQYFGPGTRLLVL.

The chain employs TRBV29-1 and TRBJ2-1; 10 nucleotides agree with TRBD1. CDR3 length equals 14 residues. The junction had 8 bases not matched to a gene; V was cut back by 7 bases and J by 5 bases. From germline, CDR1 is SQVTM and CDR2 ANQGSEA. The CDR3 sequence is CSASLGTGDNEQFF. DNA of the CDR3: TGCAGCGCAAGCCTCGGGACAGGGGACAATGAGCAGTTCTTC.